This T cell receptor beta chain was sequenced for a study of blood T cell repertoires in COVID-19. Study context: From the United States, Italy and Spain came samples of acute and convalescent COVID-19. From T cells, B-cell-depleted T cells, or PBMCs came the material, which was cDNA or gDNA.

Per the authors' pipeline: The authors estimated nucleated cell counts from reference gene primer amplification. Sequencing was performed with immunoSEQ multiplex PCR; in TCRdb, only in-frame clones are kept and a portion is missing. D and trimming were read from the DNA, whereas the V and J calls and clone size are those reported in that table. The sample has 470,000 or so clones, 75% to 90% seen once. Between the trimmed V and J ends, which lost 5 bases and 2 bases, there was a span of 12 bases. CDR1 is SGHRS, CDR2 YFSETQ, per germline. The CDR3 covers 14 residues. The sequenced sample was peripheral blood. The TCR sequence derives from a human donor in a cohort sampled during active COVID-19. This chain uses TRBV5-1 with TRBJ2-3, with a weak D call TRBD1 (5 bases). The CDR3 spells CASRQDGSTDTQYF. In DNA, the CDR3 is TGCGCCAGCAGACAGGACGGATCCACAGATACGCAGTATTTT.